The 4 T cell receptor beta chains below all came from one sample that was sequenced in a study of cytomegalovirus exposure and HLA in healthy donors. Use of 60 Vbeta and 13 Jbeta primers characterized the PCR. Profiling relied on immunoSEQ multiplex PCR, and the TCRdb table lists in-frame clones only, not all of them. The sample records 95,000 to 150,000 clones, around three quarters being singletons. The sample was PBMCs. All receptors derive from a man between 25 and 39 years old in good health and CMV-seronegative.

The chain employs TRBV30 and TRBJ1-2; D is unresolved. CDR3 length: 12 amino acids. V was clipped by 3 bases and J by 3 bases, with 8 bases between them. CDR1 GTSNPN and CDR2 SVGIG come from the germline V gene (reference sequence). For the CDR3, the DNA is TGTGCCTGGAGGAAGGCGGACTATGGCTACACCTTC. Protein sequence: CAWRKADYGYTF.

The chain joins TRBV7-3 to TRBJ2-2; TRBD1 agrees at 8 bases. The junction had 7 bases not matched to a gene; V was cut back by 3 bases and J by 7 bases. Germline-derived CDR1 and CDR2 are SGHTA and FQGTGA. The CDR3 spans 15 residues. CDR3 DNA: TGTGCCAGCAGCTTGGCAGGGGGCGGTAGCGGGGAGCTGTTTTTT. Amino acids: CASSLAGGGSGELFF.

The gene calls are TRBV18 and TRBJ1-1, with 7 bases that match TRBD1. Germline lookup yields CDR1 KGHSH and CDR2 LQKENI. Trimming removed 2 bases from V and 2 bases from J; junction bases left unmatched: 5. The CDR3 has 15 amino acids. The CDR3 coding sequence is TGTGCCAGCTCACCATACAGGGGAGGTAACACTGAAGCTTTCTTT. It is translated as CASSPYRGGNTEAFF.

V gene TRBV19 combines with J gene TRBJ2-6; TRBD2 matches 7 bases. V lost 3 bases to trimming and J lost 0 bases; unmatched junction nucleotides: 8. The CDR3 totals 18 residues. The germline V gene encodes CDR1 LNHDA and CDR2 SQIVND (reference sequence). The CDR3 loop reads CASSMGNGRGSGANVLTF. CDR3 nucleotides: TGTGCCAGTAGTATGGGGAATGGGAGGGGCTCTGGGGCCAACGTCCTGACTTTC.